This TCR beta chain was captured in a study of radiotherapy plus CTLA-4 blockade in lung cancer. The CDR3 spans 16 residues. Data came from immunoSEQ multiplex PCR; TCRdb stores just in-frame clones and leaves some out. This sample has about 120,000 clones, with 78% found just once. The chain couples TRBV21-1 to TRBJ2-7; the DNA was not compared with TRBD2, the D call given in the table. TRBV21-1 is tagged as a pseudogene. The TCR comes from a human donor with non-small cell lung cancer who had a partial response to radiotherapy plus ipilimumab. Sequencing was performed on peripheral blood, taken from a patient treated with radiotherapy plus ipilimumab. As DNA, the CDR3 is TGTGCCAGCAGCAAAGAAAAGGGACGGGGGAACTACGAGCAGTACGTC. Translation gives CASSKEKGRGNYEQYV.